This TCR beta chain was found in a study of blood T cell repertoires in COVID-19. Study information: Sources were T cells, B-cell-depleted T cells, or PBMCs; the material itself was cDNA or gDNA.

Original processing notes: Estimates of nucleated cell counts were drawn from the amplification of reference gene primers. TCRdb keeps only in-frame clones here, not all; method: immunoSEQ multiplex PCR. V and J calls and clone size are those listed in that table; D and trimming were worked out from the DNA. The sample gives some 150,000 clones, roughly 80% of which show up once; under 0.75% is in the top ten. There are many counts of this clone. V shed 5 bases and J shed 2 bases, with 9 bases lying between them. Per the germline V gene, CDR1 is MNHEY and CDR2 is SVGEGT. This CDR3 is 13 amino acids long.

The sequenced material came from peripheral blood. The rearrangement joins TRBV6-2 or TRBV6-3 to TRBJ1-2; D uncertain. The sequence derives from a man in his 60s with acute or convalescent COVID-19. In DNA, the CDR3 is TGTGCCAGCAGTCTACACGGGAACTATGGCTACACCTTC. Protein: CASSLHGNYGYTF.